A selection of T cell receptor beta chains follows, all from one sample in a study of blood T cell repertoires in COVID-19. Sequenced by immunoSEQ multiplex PCR; TCRdb stores in-frame clones only, minus some. The table has 350,000 or so clones, about 92% seen once. The specimen sequenced was PBMCs or T cells enriched from blood (not recorded which). These receptors came from a woman aged 25 to 39 who had recovered from COVID-19. Both conserved end residues are part of each CDR3. Each record gives: V gene, clone size, J gene, CDR3 protein. Clone size is shown for a subset of rows, as once, few, many or a class of expanded clone.

v_call: TRBV13
clone_size: -
j_call: TRBJ2-3
cdr3_aa: CASSLGRGSTDTQYF

v_call: TRBV18
clone_size: -
j_call: TRBJ2-7
cdr3_aa: CASSQDRGGYEQYF

v_call: TRBV5-4
clone_size: -
j_call: TRBJ2-3
cdr3_aa: CASSSTGTRGSDTQYF

v_call: TRBV14
clone_size: -
j_call: TRBJ2-1
cdr3_aa: CASSRASGGSGNEQFF

v_call: TRBV5-1
clone_size: -
j_call: TRBJ2-5
cdr3_aa: CASSLIGGTQETQYF

v_call: TRBV3-1/TRBV3-2
clone_size: many
j_call: TRBJ2-1
cdr3_aa: CASSQGTSSYNEQFF

v_call: TRBV7-3
clone_size: -
j_call: TRBJ2-7
cdr3_aa: CASSPTRAGATYEQYF

v_call: TRBV27
clone_size: -
j_call: TRBJ2-3
cdr3_aa: CASRSTDTQYF

v_call: TRBV27
clone_size: -
j_call: TRBJ1-2
cdr3_aa: CASSTWDREGGYTF

v_call: TRBV11-2
clone_size: -
j_call: TRBJ1-2
cdr3_aa: CASSYTAGGYTF

v_call: TRBV5-4
clone_size: -
j_call: TRBJ2-4
cdr3_aa: CASSHSELLAKNIQYF

v_call: TRBV5-1
clone_size: -
j_call: TRBJ2-1
cdr3_aa: CASSLMLGGSYNEQFF

v_call: TRBV25-1
clone_size: -
j_call: TRBJ1-2
cdr3_aa: CASGQNYGYTF

v_call: TRBV5-4
clone_size: once
j_call: TRBJ2-2
cdr3_aa: CASSLGGEAGELFF

v_call: TRBV21-1
clone_size: -
j_call: TRBJ1-6
cdr3_aa: CASSKRLGGDNSPLHF

v_call: TRBV28
clone_size: -
j_call: TRBJ1-5
cdr3_aa: CASSSPGNQPQHF

v_call: TRBV9
clone_size: -
j_call: TRBJ1-2
cdr3_aa: CASSAQPGYTNYGYTF

v_call: TRBV27
clone_size: -
j_call: TRBJ2-7
cdr3_aa: CASSLGAGFYEQYF

v_call: TRBV28
clone_size: -
j_call: TRBJ1-1
cdr3_aa: CASSLSGDRGLTEAFF

v_call: TRBV19
clone_size: -
j_call: TRBJ2-7
cdr3_aa: CASSPVMGASYEQYF

v_call: TRBV18
clone_size: -
j_call: TRBJ2-2
cdr3_aa: CASSQVGQTTGELFF

v_call: TRBV14
clone_size: -
j_call: TRBJ1-1
cdr3_aa: CASTYITLNTEAFF

v_call: TRBV29-1
clone_size: -
j_call: TRBJ2-2
cdr3_aa: CSVGPLESGELFF

v_call: TRBV2
clone_size: -
j_call: TRBJ1-4
cdr3_aa: CASSDRVGREKLFF

v_call: TRBV6-2/TRBV6-3
clone_size: -
j_call: TRBJ1-4
cdr3_aa: CASSYPPGQGREKLFF

v_call: TRBV7-8
clone_size: -
j_call: TRBJ2-3
cdr3_aa: CASSFGASGPTDTQYF

v_call: TRBV6-5
clone_size: -
j_call: TRBJ1-4
cdr3_aa: CASSPGQGREKLFF

v_call: TRBV5-1
clone_size: -
j_call: TRBJ1-2
cdr3_aa: CASSLGPYSTNYGYTF

v_call: TRBV9
clone_size: -
j_call: TRBJ1-1
cdr3_aa: CASSVGANTEAFF

v_call: TRBV29-1
clone_size: -
j_call: TRBJ1-1
cdr3_aa: CSVAPLAEAFF

v_call: TRBV7-2
clone_size: -
j_call: TRBJ2-1
cdr3_aa: CASSLGQGNNEQFF

v_call: TRBV28
clone_size: -
j_call: TRBJ1-5
cdr3_aa: CASSSQGRWDQPQHF

v_call: TRBV27
clone_size: -
j_call: TRBJ2-5
cdr3_aa: CASRPSGTGGETQYF

v_call: TRBV28
clone_size: -
j_call: TRBJ1-2
cdr3_aa: CASSTLRDSGGYTF

v_call: TRBV13
clone_size: -
j_call: TRBJ2-7
cdr3_aa: CASSGPDRVNYEQYF

v_call: TRBV27
clone_size: few
j_call: TRBJ2-7
cdr3_aa: CASSFSRGRFYEQYF

v_call: TRBV14
clone_size: -
j_call: TRBJ2-6
cdr3_aa: CASSPRQGRSGANVLTF

v_call: TRBV27
clone_size: -
j_call: TRBJ2-3
cdr3_aa: CASSRDRDRGSDTQYF

v_call: TRBV9
clone_size: -
j_call: TRBJ1-1
cdr3_aa: CASSAQTGSRDTEAFF